This entry lists 24 T cell receptor beta chains sequenced from one sample in a study of blood T cell repertoires in COVID-19. The method was immunoSEQ multiplex PCR; TCRdb's version includes in-frame clones alone and lacks a portion of them. Of about 290,000 clones listed, around 92% are singletons. Material: peripheral blood. Receptor source: a woman aged 25 to 39 with COVID-19, enrolled during active disease.

V is TRBV21-1 and J is TRBJ1-5. TRBV21-1 is marked as a pseudogene. The CDR3 sequence is 18 residues long. The DNA of the CDR3 is TGTGCCAGCAGTTTACTAGCCGGGAATATCTATAGCAATCAGCCCCAGCATTTT. As protein: CASSLLAGNIYSNQPQHF.

This clone was seen only a few times. The rearrangement links TRBV6-4 to TRBJ2-3, with D perhaps TRBD1 (5 bases). Germline V gene data show CDR1 as MRHNA and CDR2 as SNTAGT. With 4 bases removed from V and 5 bases from J, the gap between germline ends came to 22 bases. This CDR3 contains 17 residues. CDR3 nucleotides: TGTGCCAGCAGTGTGACTTTCCAGGGTACGGAGAAAGATACGCAGTATTTT. Its protein is CASSVTFQGTEKDTQYF.

This chain links TRBV6-5 with TRBJ1-5; D not resolved. CDR1 and CDR2 (germline): MNHEY, SVGAGI. The ends were cut back, 10 bases at V and 4 bases at J, with 14 bases in the middle. The CDR3 sequence is 13 residues long. The CDR3 DNA reads as TGTGCCACCGGCCCGAGAGGGAATCAGCCCCAGCATTTT. Its protein product is CATGPRGNQPQHF.

This rearrangement joins TRBV5-6 to TRBJ1-3; D is uncertain. V gave up 3 bases and J gave up 0 bases, with 13 bases separating them. Germline V gene lookup returns CDR1 SGHDT and CDR2 YYEEEE. CDR3 length: 16 residues. The CDR3 nucleotides read TGTGCCAGCAGCTCCCCGGGAGAGACCTCTGGAAACACCATATATTTT. Its translation is CASSSPGETSGNTIYF.

On this clone itself: The sample carries other DNA sequences with the same CDR3. The rearrangement links TRBV5-1 to TRBJ1-1, with unresolved D. V lost 7 bases, J lost 1 base, and 8 bases lay in between. Germline CDR1 and CDR2: SGHRS and YFSETQ. The CDR3 is made up of 12 amino acids. The CDR3 DNA sequence: TGCGCCAGCTCGACGGGGAACACTGAAGCTTTCTTT. Its translation is CASSTGNTEAFF.

The V gene is TRBV19, the J gene TRBJ1-1, with TRBD1 matching 8 bases. This CDR3 is built from 13 residues. With 6 bases clipped from V and 3 bases from J, the junction kept 3 bases outside the gene matches. CDR1 LNHDA and CDR2 SQIVND come from the germline V gene (reference sequence). CDR3 residues: CASSSDRDTEAFF. CDR3 in DNA: TGTGCCAGTAGCTCGGACAGGGACACTGAAGCTTTCTTT.

The chain uses TRBV9 and TRBJ2-3, with D unresolved. V was trimmed by 2 bases and J by 6 bases, leaving 10 bases between them. The CDR3 has 13 residues. Germline V lookup: CDR1 SGDLS, CDR2 YYNGEE. The CDR3 reads CASSVFHEDTQYF. For the CDR3, the DNA is TGTGCCAGCAGCGTGTTCCACGAGGATACGCAGTATTTT.

This chain links TRBV2 with TRBJ2-5, with 10 positions matching TRBD1. This CDR3 is built from 14 residues. J was trimmed by 5 bases and V by 6 bases; bases with no gene match: 6. The germline V gene encodes CDR1 SNHLY and CDR2 FYNNEI. CDR3 bases: TGTGCCAGCAGCCTCGGGACAGGGGTGGAGACCCAGTACTTC. Encoded protein: CASSLGTGVETQYF.

The V call is TRBV4-1, the J call TRBJ1-4; D ambiguous. Germline V gene data show CDR1 as MGHRA and CDR2 as YSYEKL. The V end was cut by 1 base, the J end by 4 bases, with 7 bases between. The CDR3 is 14 amino acids. Written as DNA, the CDR3 is TGCGCCAGCAGCCAAGGGTTACATAATGAAAAACTGTTTTTT. As protein: CASSQGLHNEKLFF.

V gene TRBV5-8 combines with J gene TRBJ2-7; 7 bases align to TRBD1. The CDR3 has 16 amino acids. Germline CDR1 reads SGHTS; CDR2 reads YDEGEE. J lost 2 bases, V lost 4 bases, and 12 bases had no gene match. The CDR3: CASSPGGQEFPYEQYF. As DNA, the CDR3 is TGTGCCAGCAGCCCTGGAGGACAGGAGTTCCCCTACGAGCAGTACTTC.

This chain links TRBV27 with TRBJ2-1; D call uncertain. This CDR3 has 16 residues. Germline V gives CDR1 MNHEY, CDR2 SMNVEV (reference sequence). V lost 3 bases, J lost 7 bases, and 19 bases lay in between. CDR3 bases: TGTGCCAGCAGTTTTATTCGAAGTAGCCCAAGGAATGAGCAGTTCTTC. Its translation: CASSFIRSSPRNEQFF.

This clone occurred a few times. The DNA is left out, because the CDR3 cannot be placed on it with certainty; the CDR3 is given as TCRdb lists it. The chain joins TRBV5-8 to TRBJ1-6. The CDR3 length equals 16 residues, ends included. Germline V gene sequence: CDR1 SGHTS, CDR2 YDEGEE. This CDR3 is CASSFGNGIYNSPLHF.

The V and J genes are TRBV7-9 and TRBJ2-5; 8 nucleotides align to TRBD2. Germline-derived CDR1 and CDR2 are SEHNR and FQNEAQ (reference sequence). This CDR3 is built from 15 residues. V lost 5 bases and J lost 0; bases outside the gene matches: 5. In nucleotides, the CDR3 is TGTGCCAGCAGCCTAGGCGGGGGGTACCAAGAGACCCAGTACTTC. Translated: CASSLGGGYQETQYF.

This chain uses TRBV6-5 with TRBJ2-7; maybe TRBD1 (8 bases). CDR1 is MNHEY and CDR2 is SVGAGI in the germline V gene. This CDR3 has 14 amino acids. Trimming stripped 7 bases from V and 2 bases from J, with 15 bases between. DNA of the CDR3: TGTGCCAGCAACCACAGGGGGGGAACCTACGAGCAGTACTTC. Its protein is CASNHRGGTYEQYF.

The chain recombines TRBV3-1 (or the pseudogene TRBV3-2) with TRBJ1-6; D remains unclear. The CDR3 sequence is 17 residues long. Germline CDR1 and CDR2: LGHDT and YNNKEL (reference sequence). The V end lost 1 base, the J end lost 7 bases, and 17 bases lay between the germline ends. The CDR3 region is CASSQVWPSGNNSPLHF. CDR3 DNA sequence: TGTGCCAGCAGCCAAGTATGGCCATCGGGGAACAATTCACCCCTCCACTTT.

The count of this clone is one. This chain links TRBV6-5 with TRBJ1-2, with a weak D call TRBD1 (6 bases). The germline gives CDR1 MNHEY, CDR2 SVGAGI. Trimming removed 1 base at V and 8 bases at J, with 11 bases between. The CDR3 runs to 13 residues. CDR3 nucleotide sequence: TGTGCCAGCAGTTACTACAGGGCTGGCGGCTACACCTTC. Its translation: CASSYYRAGGYTF.

This clone occurred once. This rearrangement joins TRBV7-9 to TRBJ2-3; TRBD1 is a possible D gene (5 bases). Trimming cost V 5 bases and J 8 bases, with 29 bases left between them. Germline lookup yields CDR1 SEHNR and CDR2 FQNEAQ (reference sequence). This CDR3 is 18 amino acids long. The CDR3 loop is CASSPTHRAVSGGATQYF. CDR3 coding DNA: TGTGCCAGCAGCCCTACACATAGGGCGGTCTCGGGTGGGGCTACGCAGTATTTT.

Only one count was recorded for this clone. The J gene is TRBJ1-6, the V gene TRBV27, with D unresolved. The V end lost 0 bases, the J end lost 9 bases, and 15 bases lay between the germline ends. This CDR3 contains 16 residues. Germline CDR1 and CDR2: MNHEY and SMNVEV (reference sequence). This CDR3 is CASSLSRGLGSSPLHF. CDR3 coding DNA: TGTGCCAGCAGTTTATCGAGAGGGCTAGGGAGTTCACCCCTCCACTTT.

The chain is built from TRBV13 and TRBJ2-7; D not certain. This CDR3 region has 13 residues. Germline V gives CDR1 PRHDT, CDR2 FYEKMQ (reference sequence). Trimming took off 0 bases at V and 2 bases at J, with 5 bases between the two ends. CDR3 in DNA: TGTGCCAGCAGCTTAGGTATAACCTACGAGCAGTACTTC. Translating it yields CASSLGITYEQYF.

This chain joins TRBV19 and TRBJ2-7; 9 bases line up with TRBD1. The CDR3 contains 13 residues. J was trimmed by 6 bases and V by 4 bases; bases with no gene match: 4. Looked up from germline, CDR1 is LNHDA and CDR2 is SQIVND (reference sequence). This CDR3 is CASSRDRVSEQYF. The DNA for the CDR3 is TGTGCCAGTAGTAGGGACAGGGTCTCCGAGCAGTACTTC.

The chain recombines TRBV6-6 with TRBJ1-1; a possible D gene is TRBD1 (6 bases). CDR3 size: 15 residues. The germline gives CDR1 MNHNY, CDR2 SVGAGI (reference sequence). V was shortened by 6 bases and J by 0 bases, with 14 bases between the two germline ends. CDR3 nucleotide sequence: TGTGCCAGCAGCCCCACAGGGACGGTGAACACTGAAGCTTTCTTT. Protein product: CASSPTGTVNTEAFF.

This chain links TRBV28 with TRBJ1-1, with 7 bases that match TRBD1. CDR3 length: 13 amino acids. V dropped 3 bases and J dropped 7; count of bases not matched to a gene: 5. CDR1 is MDHEN and CDR2 is SYDVKM in the germline V gene. CDR3 nucleotides: TGTGCCAGCAGTTTTAGGGGGCAAGGTGAAGCTTTCTTT. Translated: CASSFRGQGEAFF.

The rearrangement uses TRBV6-2 or TRBV6-3 and TRBJ2-5, with 9 bases lining up with TRBD2. The CDR3 runs to 16 residues. The germline V gene encodes CDR1 MNHEY and CDR2 SVGEGT. V was clipped by 2 bases and J by 3 bases; unmatched bases: 7. This chain's CDR3 is CASSYGGGVGEETQYF. CDR3 DNA sequence: TGTGCCAGCAGTTACGGCGGGGGGGTCGGAGAAGAGACCCAGTACTTC.

The V and J genes are TRBV5-5 and TRBJ1-2, with D possibly matching TRBD1 (5 bases). With 1 base removed from V and 2 bases from J, the gap between germline ends came to 12 bases. In germline, CDR1 is SGHKS, CDR2 YYEKEE (reference sequence). The CDR3 spans 15 residues. The DNA of the CDR3 is TGTGCCAGCAGCTTGTGGATACAGGTGAACTATGGCTACACCTTC. Translation gives CASSLWIQVNYGYTF.